The sequence of this TCR beta chain was determined in a study of OX40 agonist ivuxolimab in advanced cancers. About the full investigation: Ivuxolimab was a fully human IgG2 agonistic monoclonal antibody targeting the costimulatory receptor OX40 (CD134). The monotherapy dose-escalation portion (N ≈ 50 patients) of the phase I ivuxolimab trial is reported in the paper. Peripheral TCRbeta sequencing aimed to test whether ivuxolimab altered TCR sequence diversity and caused clonal T-cell expansion. The dose-escalation cohort was 82.7% male with a mean age of roughly 60 years, ranging from about 23 to 85. Patients were allowed to have had prior anti-PD-1, anti-PD-L1 or anti-CTLA-4 therapy, and around two fifths of the dose-escalation patients had been treated with checkpoint inhibitors. Intravenous ivuxolimab was administered to patients every 2 weeks at six dose levels: 0.01, 0.1, 0.3, 1.5, 3 and 10 mg/kg. Among the approximately 50 dose-escalation patients, some 19 had hepatocellular carcinoma, 15 or so melanoma, 9 renal cell carcinoma and 9 head and neck cancer. Partial responses were achieved by three dose-escalation patients, of whom one had hepatocellular carcinoma and two had cutaneous melanoma. The study at large found these results: Which antigens the clonally expanded peripheral T cells were specific for was not determined. In the 0.1-3.0 mg/kg groups, partial responders were among the patients with the lowest normalized peripheral clonal expansion, particularly in CD8+ T cells. After ivuxolimab, more expanded clones were found on average in CD8+ T cells than in CD4+ T cells. Low levels of normalized T-cell clonal expansion were also shown by some nonresponding patients. At doses of 0.1 to 3.0 mg/kg, clonal expansion of both CD4+ and CD8+ T cells in blood was seen between baseline and week 6.

The junction carries 6 bases between V and J, which are trimmed by 2 bases and 3 bases respectively. CDR1 and CDR2 were assigned from the germline V gene (reference sequence) as SGHNT and YYREEE. The CDR3 measures 13 amino acids from cysteine to phenylalanine. The DNA shown is the 39-base CDR3, in frame from base 1. Genomic DNA was isolated from the sorted cells so that the TCRbeta CDR3 region could be sequenced. The immunoSEQ Assay was used for sequencing of TCRbeta CDR3 regions. TCRdb carries this immuneACCESS record with in-frame sequences only. Its versions omit some clonotypes, under half of them owing to an unresolved V gene in the studies checked, with the rest unexplained. For this sample there are roughly 15,000 clones; 86% appear just once. The top ten clones comprise just under 20% of the sample. Patients with autoimmune disease history or receiving systemic immunosuppression were excluded from the trial. Peripheral blood for TCR sequencing was collected from all dose cohorts at baseline, on cycle 4 day 1, and on cycle 7 day 1. The samples were drawn from a first-in-human, open-label, multicenter phase I dose-escalation trial of ivuxolimab. Adults with locally advanced or metastatic melanoma, renal cell, hepatocellular, or head and neck squamous cell carcinoma were enrolled in the trial. Before TCR sequencing, CD4+ T cells and CD8+ T cells from peripheral blood were sorted into separate populations.

A remark on this clone: What this receptor recognizes is not known. Per-base qualities were not stored, and no clone one base away is much larger.

The V gene is TRBV5-4 and the J gene is TRBJ1-5, with the D gene not clear enough to name. The receptor was isolated from an adult with an advanced solid tumor such as melanoma, head and neck, liver or kidney cancer. The specimen was CD4+ or CD8+ T cells sorted from blood, collected in a trial of the OX40 agonist ivuxolimab. The DNA sequence is TGTGCCAGCAGCTTATTAACCAATCAGCCCCAGCATTTT. Its protein is CASSLLTNQPQHF.